These 18 T cell receptor beta chains came from one sample sequenced in a study of cytomegalovirus exposure and HLA in healthy donors. This PCR relied on a set of 60 Vbeta primers and 13 Jbeta primers. Libraries were prepared by immunoSEQ multiplex PCR; TCRdb keeps only in-frame clonotypes and omits some of them. Here the sample spans under 200,000 clones, about 68% being singletons. The sequenced sample was PBMCs. These receptor sequences come from a man aged 18 to 30 in good health and CMV-seronegative.

This clone was seen a single time. The rearrangement links TRBV6-5 to TRBJ2-7; a weak D match, TRBD2 (6 bases). V gave up 0 bases and J gave up 7 bases, with 19 bases separating them. This CDR3 region has 16 residues. Germline V CDR1 and CDR2: MNHEY, SVGAGI. CDR3 residues: CASSYSLPSALREQYF. The CDR3 DNA reads as TGTGCCAGCAGTTACTCGCTTCCTAGCGCGCTCAGGGAGCAGTACTTC.

V is TRBV27 and J is TRBJ2-1; TRBD2 matches 7 bases. The CDR3 runs to 14 residues. Germline V CDR1 and CDR2: MNHEY, SMNVEV (reference sequence). Trimming removed 5 bases from V and 4 bases from J; junction bases left unmatched: 5. CDR3 DNA: TGTGCCAGCAGTAGTAGCGGGCCATACAATGAGCAGTTCTTC. Translation: CASSSSGPYNEQFF.

Only one count was recorded for this clone. J is TRBJ2-1 and V is TRBV7-2; tentatively, D is TRBD2 (6 bases). Trimming took off 6 bases at V and 3 bases at J, with 12 bases between the two ends. The CDR3 runs 14 residues. Germline V CDR1 and CDR2: SGHTA, FQGNSA. The CDR3 DNA reads TGTGCCAGCAGTTACGGGGGTTTCTACAATGAGCAGTTCTTC. The encoded protein is CASSYGGFYNEQFF. Full variable domain (remainder filled in from reference TRBV7-2 and TRBJ2-1): GAGVSQSPSNKVTEKGKDVELRCDPISGHTALYWYRQSLGQGLEFLIYFQGNSAPDKSGLPSDRFSAERTGGSVSTLTIQRTQQEDSAVYLCASSYGGFYNEQFFGPGTRLTVL.

V gene TRBV5-4 combines with J gene TRBJ2-3; D might be TRBD1 (5 bases). This CDR3 is built from 15 residues. Germline V gene sequence: CDR1 SGHNT, CDR2 YYREEE (reference sequence). V shed 3 bases and J shed 0 bases, with 11 bases lying between them. The CDR3: CASSSATASTDTQYF. The CDR3 nucleotides are TGTGCCAGCAGCTCCGCGACAGCTAGCACAGATACGCAGTATTTT. Full variable domain (remainder filled in from reference TRBV5-4 and TRBJ2-3): ETGVTQSPTHLIKTRGQQVTLRCSSQSGHNTVSWYQQALGQGPQFIFQYYREEENGRGNFPPRFSGLQFPNYSSELNVNALELDDSALYLCASSSATASTDTQYFGPGTRLTVL.

The chain links TRBV10-3 to TRBJ1-1, with D possibly matching TRBD1 (5 bases). V was trimmed by 10 bases and J by 1 base, leaving 16 bases between them. CDR3 size: 14 residues. In germline, CDR1 is ENHRY, CDR2 SYGVKD. The CDR3 loop reads CATREDTRNTEAFF. The CDR3 nucleotides read TGTGCCACCAGGGAGGACACGAGGAACACTGAAGCTTTCTTT.

This chain uses TRBV10-3 with TRBJ2-7; weak D call: TRBD1 (5 bases). The V gene's germline CDR1 is ENHRY and CDR2 SYGVKD. There are 16 residues in the CDR3. V was shortened by 0 bases and J by 3 bases, with 15 bases between the two germline ends. CDR3 DNA: TGTGCCATCAGTGAGTCGATGAGTAACAGGTTCTACGAGCAGTACTTC. This sequence encodes CAISESMSNRFYEQYF.

The chain joins TRBV29-1 to TRBJ2-2, with 9 bases identical to TRBD1. In germline, CDR1 is SQVTM, CDR2 ANQGSEA. V shed 5 bases, J shed 4 bases, and the junction held 14 bases outside the gene matches. The CDR3 spans 17 residues. The CDR3 sequence is CSVRKGAGQGGTGELFF. The DNA for the CDR3 is TGCAGCGTTAGGAAGGGGGCGGGACAGGGTGGCACCGGGGAGCTGTTTTTT.

This clone was seen just once. The chain joins TRBV25-1 to TRBJ2-7; D may be TRBD1 (6 bases). Germline assignment: CDR1 MGHDK and CDR2 SYGVNS. V was cut by 2 bases and J by 4 bases, with 6 bases left in between. This CDR3 is built from 12 residues. This chain's CDR3 is CASSERGYEQYF. CDR3 bases: TGTGCCAGCAGTGAAAGGGGGTACGAGCAGTACTTC.

V is TRBV28 and J is TRBJ2-7; 14 bases map to TRBD2. In germline, CDR1 is MDHEN, CDR2 SYDVKM. V shed 1 base and J 4 bases; nucleotides not matched to a gene: 3. CDR3 length: 16 amino acids. The CDR3: CASSLSGTSGRYEQYF. The DNA for the CDR3 is TGTGCCAGCAGTTTATCAGGGACTAGCGGGAGATACGAGCAGTACTTC.

The J gene is TRBJ2-7, the V gene TRBV7-8; the D gene is possibly TRBD2 (7 bases). This CDR3 is 15 amino acids long. Trimming pared 1 base from V and 6 bases from J, leaving 16 bases between. CDR1 is SGHVS and CDR2 is FQNEAQ in the germline V gene. CDR3 loop: CASSLGGGPGVEQYF. CDR3 bases: TGTGCCAGCAGCTTAGGGGGGGGGCCCGGGGTCGAGCAGTACTTC.

In regard to this clone: The junction differs from germline at one of its ends, possibly a read error. In nucleotides, the CDR3 is TGTGCCGGCAGCCAAAACTATGGCGGGTACACTGAAGCTTTCTTT. This encodes CAGSQNYGGYTEAFF. This chain links TRBV14 with TRBJ1-1; D gene ambiguous. From germline, CDR1 is SGHDN and CDR2 FVKESK. There are 15 residues in the CDR3.

V and J are TRBV9 and TRBJ2-1; TRBD2 matches at 9 bases. V lost 3 bases, J lost 7 bases, and 8 bases stayed unmatched. Germline lookup yields CDR1 SGDLS and CDR2 YYNGEE. CDR3 length: 15 amino acids. CDR3 in DNA: TGTGCCAGCAGCGACGGTAGCGGGAGAGGGAATGAGCAGTTCTTC. It specifies CASSDGSGRGNEQFF.

The genes are TRBV2 and TRBJ2-2; D is unresolved. Trimming took off 4 bases at V and 4 bases at J, with 4 bases between the two ends. Germline CDR1 reads SNHLY; CDR2 reads FYNNEI. The CDR3 has 12 amino acids. The CDR3 DNA reads as TGTGCCAGCAGTGGGGCCACCGGGGAGCTGTTTTTT. It codes for CASSGATGELFF.

V usage is TRBV28 and J usage is TRBJ2-7, with D perhaps TRBD2 (6 bases). Germline assignment: CDR1 MDHEN and CDR2 SYDVKM. CDR3 length: 20 amino acids. V shed 4 bases and J shed 2 bases, with 30 bases lying between them. DNA for the CDR3: TGTGCCAGCAGTTCTCAGGTTACAGGCCGGAGCGGGCGGCCGACCTACGAGCAGTACTTC. Translated, it gives CASSSQVTGRSGRPTYEQYF.

A remark on this clone: At one of its ends the junction is not consistent with the germline gene, which may arise from a read error. The rearrangement uses TRBV7-9 and TRBJ2-5, with unresolved D. Germline values: CDR1 SEHNR, CDR2 FQNEAQ (reference sequence). The CDR3 runs to 12 residues. The CDR3 sequence is CSSSRARETQYF. CDR3 bases: TGTTCCAGCAGCCGTGCGCGGGAGACCCAGTACTTC.

The V call is TRBV10-3, the J call TRBJ2-2; D might be TRBD1 (5 bases). CDR1 is ENHRY, CDR2 SYGVKD, per germline. The CDR3 length is 17 residues. V lost 3 bases and J lost 0, with 14 bases in between. The CDR3 sequence is CAISDETPGPNTGELFF. The CDR3 DNA is TGTGCCATCAGTGATGAGACACCAGGGCCGAACACCGGGGAGCTGTTTTTT.

CDR3 sequence: CAVGLAGSNEQFF. In DNA, the CDR3 is TGTGCCGTAGGACTAGCGGGCTCCAATGAGCAGTTCTTC. The J gene is TRBJ2-1, the V gene TRBV6-5, with 11 positions matching TRBD2. The V gene end was trimmed by 11 bases and the J gene end by 6 bases; junction bases not matched to a gene: 6. Germline assignment: CDR1 MNHEY and CDR2 SVGAGI. The CDR3 runs 13 residues.

The rearrangement links TRBV10-3 to TRBJ2-3; tentatively, D is TRBD2 (7 bases). CDR1 and CDR2 (germline): ENHRY, SYGVKD. CDR3 length equals 15 residues. The V and J ends lost 4 bases and 6 bases respectively, with 17 bases between them. CDR3 amino acids: CAISGTSGGSDTQYF. CDR3 coding DNA: TGTGCCATCAGTGGGACCTCGGGGGGCTCGGATACGCAGTATTTT.